This T cell receptor beta chain was obtained from a study of cytomegalovirus exposure and HLA in healthy donors. Study-wide context: The approximately 130 validation repertoires were reported in a later analysis to have been generated on the same platform as the approximately 700 first-cohort repertoires. Findings and limits, study-wide: Overall, roughly 150 TCR beta chains were annotated as cytomegalovirus-associated.

Separate from the roughly 720-subject first cohort was the roughly 120-subject validation cohort, to which the donors belonged. In the case of this clone: Its target is not known.

TCRdb keeps only in-frame clones here, not all; method: immunoSEQ multiplex PCR. The table has around 300,000 clones, roughly 90% seen once. This CDR3 spans 15 amino acids. V was shortened by 3 bases and J by 6 bases, with 17 bases between the two germline ends. Germline CDR1 reads SGDLS; CDR2 reads YYNGEE. This clonotype was sampled from a woman between 18 and 30 years old in good health and CMV-seronegative. The sequenced sample consisted of PBMCs. The chain employs TRBV9 and TRBJ2-3; TRBD2 might be the D (5 bases). CDR3 sequence: CASSADLASPDTQYF. The CDR3 coding sequence is TGTGCCAGCAGCGCCGATCTAGCTTCCCCGGATACGCAGTATTTT.